This T cell receptor beta chain was found in a study of Graves' ophthalmopathy and Graves' hyperthyroidism. TCR beta CDR3 amplification used RNA transcripts. First-round RT-PCR with HTBI primers preceded a second-round multiplex PCR. Via MiXCR, TCRdb re-called the multiplex PCR reads, giving one row per CDR3 protein. The sample lists some 750,000 distinct CDR3 sequences, around 40% occurring once. There are 13 residues in the CDR3. Per the germline V gene, CDR1 is ENHRY and CDR2 is SYGVKD. The J segment lost 4 bases and the V segment lost 6 bases, leaving 3 bases of the junction unmatched. Ophthalmopathy was moderately-to-severely active, CAS at least 3, NOSPECS at least 4, lasting under 3 months. In this cohort, patients with other autoimmune diseases, uncontrolled infections, pregnancy or lactation were excluded. The diagnosis was founded upon clinical symptoms, serum thyroxine, TRAb, thyroid ultrasound and orbital computed tomography. The PBMCs had their origin in 10 ml of fresh peripheral blood.

The rearrangement links TRBV10-3 to TRBJ1-1; TRBD1 aligns across 9 bases. The specimen sequenced was peripheral blood. This receptor was obtained from an adult man with Graves' ophthalmopathy. Here the CDR3 reads CAIRGQGGTEAFF. The CDR3, as DNA: TGTGCCATCAGGGGACAGGGAGGCACTGAAGCTTTCTTT.